The rows below give T cell receptor beta chains drawn from one sample of a study of PD-1 blockade in classical Hodgkin lymphoma. Clones were read by immunoSEQ multiplex PCR, and TCRdb kept only the in-frame ones, dropping some. This table holds around 45,000 clones, roughly 70% found once. The sample in question was peripheral blood mononuclear cells (PBMCs), obtained before the second cycle of nivolumab. The source of these receptors is a human donor with classical Hodgkin lymphoma. Each CDR3 is given with its conserved first and last residue. A D gene is named only where the DNA matches it firmly. Some rows have no size entry. The others give once, few or many, or a class for an expanded clone.

cdr3_aa cdr3_nt clone_size j_call v_call d_call
CASSRRAGGSTYGYTF TGTGCCAGTAGTAGGCGAGCGGGGGGATCCACCTATGGCTACACCTTC . TRBJ1-2 TRBV19 .
CASKVLGGVNTEAFF TGTGCCAGCAAGGTATTGGGGGGCGTGAACACTGAAGCTTTCTTT . TRBJ1-1 TRBV28 .
CASFKSSTDTQYF TGTGCCAGCTTCAAAAGCTCCACAGATACGCAGTATTTT . TRBJ2-3 TRBV27 .
CASSQDHGALNYGYTF TGCGCCAGCAGCCAAGATCACGGCGCACTCAACTATGGCTACACCTTC . TRBJ1-2 TRBV4-3 .
CASSQSAVRGYGYTF TGTGCCAGCTCACAGTCGGCGGTGAGGGGCTATGGCTACACCTTC . TRBJ1-2 TRBV18 .
CASSSGPNNEQFF TGTGCCAGCAGCTCAGGGCCCAACAATGAGCAGTTCTTC . TRBJ2-1 TRBV7-3 .
CASSLEYLAEQYF TGTGCCAGCAGCTTGGAGTACCTCGCCGAGCAGTACTTC . TRBJ2-7 TRBV5-6 .
CASNTGLAGGYEQYF TGTGCCAGCAACACGGGACTAGCGGGTGGTTACGAGCAGTACTTC . TRBJ2-7 TRBV6-1 TRBD2
CASSVAWRPGHEQYF TGTGCCAGCAGCGTAGCTTGGAGGCCAGGGCACGAGCAGTACTTC . TRBJ2-7 TRBV9 .
CASSVASARGGYTF TGTGCCAGCAGCGTAGCTTCGGCGAGAGGGGGCTACACCTTC . TRBJ1-2 TRBV9 .
CASSLNRDVLQETQYF TGTGCCAGCAGTTTAAACAGGGATGTTCTCCAAGAGACCCAGTACTTC few TRBJ2-5 TRBV28 .
CASTGARQRNTIYF TGTGCCAGCACGGGGGCGCGTCAGAGAAACACCATATATTTT few TRBJ1-3 TRBV6-5 .
CASSFSSGGYYNEQFF TGTGCCAGCAGCTTCTCGAGCGGGGGGTACTACAATGAGCAGTTCTTC . TRBJ2-1 TRBV7-9 TRBD2
CASSSRGRDRGPFTEAFF TGCGCCAGCAGCTCCCGCGGCAGGGACAGGGGTCCCTTCACTGAAGCTTTCTTT . TRBJ1-1 TRBV5-1 TRBD1
CASSSPGATYEQYF TGTGCCAGCAGTTCCCCGGGAGCGACCTACGAGCAGTACTTC . TRBJ2-7 TRBV28 .